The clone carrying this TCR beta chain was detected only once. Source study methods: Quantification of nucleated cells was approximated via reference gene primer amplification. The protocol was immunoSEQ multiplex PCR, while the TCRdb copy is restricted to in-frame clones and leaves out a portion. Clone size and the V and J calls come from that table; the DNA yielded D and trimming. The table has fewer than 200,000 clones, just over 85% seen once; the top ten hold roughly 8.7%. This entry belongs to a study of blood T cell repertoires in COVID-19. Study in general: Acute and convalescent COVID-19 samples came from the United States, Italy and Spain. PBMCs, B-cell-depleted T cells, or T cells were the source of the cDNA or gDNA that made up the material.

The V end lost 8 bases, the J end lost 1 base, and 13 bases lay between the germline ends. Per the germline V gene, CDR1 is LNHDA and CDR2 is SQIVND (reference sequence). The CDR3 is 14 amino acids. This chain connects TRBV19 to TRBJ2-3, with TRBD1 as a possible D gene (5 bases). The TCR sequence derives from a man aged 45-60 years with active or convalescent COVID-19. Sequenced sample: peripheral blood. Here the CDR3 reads CASGARGGTDTQYF. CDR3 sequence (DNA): TGTGCCAGTGGGGCCCGTGGTGGCACAGATACGCAGTATTTT. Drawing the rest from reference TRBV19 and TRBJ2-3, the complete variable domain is DGGITQSPKYLFRKEGQNVTLSCEQNLNHDAMYWYRQDPGQGLRLIYYSQIVNDFQKGDIAEGYSVSREKKESFPLTVTSAQKNPTAFYLCASGARGGTDTQYFGPGTRLTVL.